The present T cell receptor beta chain was sequenced within a study of vaccination and CD4 T cells after COVID-19. Documented treatment: roughly ten-day PBMC culture with coronavirus spike peptide pools or control peptides (ViraFEST assay). At the Johns Hopkins FTIC core, DNA taken from cultured CD4+ T cells was sequenced by way of the Oncomine TCR Beta short-read assay. One entry per CDR3 protein results from TCRdb running MiXCR on the PCR reads. The sample holds roughly 12,000 distinct CDR3 sequences, approximately 52% seen once. In regard to this clonotype: The target antigen is unknown.

The germline gives CDR1 MNHEY, CDR2 SVGEGT. Trimming took 2 bases from V and 9 from J, leaving 11 bases between them. This CDR3 comprises 13 residues. The sequencing input was CD4+ T cells from blood, cultured in vitro. The chain carries TRBV6-2 or TRBV6-3 and TRBJ1-5; tentative D call: TRBD1 (5 bases). The clonotype originates from a human donor who had recovered from COVID-19. This chain's CDR3 is CASSYGAALPQHF. CDR3 in DNA: TGTGCCAGCAGTTACGGGGCGGCTTTGCCCCAGCATTTT.